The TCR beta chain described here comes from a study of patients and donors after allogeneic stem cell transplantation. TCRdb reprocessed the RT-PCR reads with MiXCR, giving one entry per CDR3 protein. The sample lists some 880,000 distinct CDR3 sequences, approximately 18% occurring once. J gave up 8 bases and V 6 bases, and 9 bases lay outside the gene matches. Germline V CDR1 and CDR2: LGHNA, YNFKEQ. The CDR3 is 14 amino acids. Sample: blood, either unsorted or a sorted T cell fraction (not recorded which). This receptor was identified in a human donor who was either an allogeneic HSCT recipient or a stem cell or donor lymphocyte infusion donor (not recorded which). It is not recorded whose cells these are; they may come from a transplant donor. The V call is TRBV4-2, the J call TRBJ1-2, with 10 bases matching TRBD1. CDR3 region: CASSTGQGLRGYTF. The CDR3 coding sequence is TGTGCCAGCAGTACGGGACAGGGGCTGCGAGGCTACACCTTC.